What follows are 3 T cell receptor beta chains derived from one specimen sequenced in a study of cytomegalovirus exposure and HLA in healthy donors. PCR amplification relied on 60 Vbeta primers (plus 13 Jbeta primers). Clones were sequenced by immunoSEQ multiplex PCR, and TCRdb holds only the in-frame ones, with some missing. This sample has fewer than 200,000 clones, with roughly 80% found just once. The specimen sequenced was PBMCs. The origin of the receptors is a boy aged 5 to 17 in good health and CMV-seronegative.

The gene calls are TRBV6-5 and TRBJ1-1; D may be TRBD1 (5 bases). Trimming left V 0 bases short and J 0 bases short, with 8 bases between. The CDR3 is made up of 15 amino acids. The germline V gene has CDR1 MNHEY and CDR2 SVGAGI. The CDR3 protein is CASSYSEGMNTEAFF. For the CDR3, the DNA is TGTGCCAGCAGTTACTCGGAGGGGATGAACACTGAAGCTTTCTTT.

The gene calls are TRBV2 and TRBJ1-4, with 7 bases matching TRBD1. V shed 7 bases, J shed 7 bases, and the junction held 21 bases outside the gene matches. In germline, CDR1 is SNHLY, CDR2 FYNNEI. The CDR3 covers 18 residues. DNA of the CDR3: TGTGCCAGCACCGAATGGGACAGTTACGGTGTATGGGGTGAAAAACTGTTTTTT. Translation gives CASTEWDSYGVWGEKLFF.

The chain is built from TRBV21-1 and TRBJ2-7; the table calls TRBD2, which could not be checked here. TRBV21-1 corresponds to a pseudogene. The CDR3 runs 14 residues. The DNA of the CDR3 is TGTGCCAGCAGCAAATCAAGCAACACCACGAGGGAGTACTTC. Residues: CASSKSSNTTREYF.